Following are 9 T cell receptor beta chains from one sample sequenced in a study of T cell responses to AZD1222 COVID-19 vaccine. Profiled with immunoSEQ multiplex PCR; TCRdb holds only in-frame clones, not every one. The table records 120,000 to 150,000 clones, more than 80% of them present only once. Specimen: peripheral blood, collected on day 0 of MenACWY control vaccination. These receptors all come from an adult in good health.

This rearrangement joins TRBV18 to TRBJ2-1; D remains ambiguous. Deletions cut 1 base from V and 8 bases from J, with 6 bases between. Germline V CDR1 and CDR2: KGHSH, LQKENI. The CDR3 totals 12 residues. This CDR3 reads CASSPQTYEQFF. Here the CDR3 DNA reads TGTGCCAGCTCACCACAAACTTATGAGCAGTTCTTC.

The genes are TRBV3-1 (or the pseudogene TRBV3-2) and TRBJ2-7; TRBD1 aligns across 9 bases. Trimming at V came to 6 bases and at J to 4 bases, leaving 4 bases not matched to a gene. Germline V gives CDR1 LGHDT, CDR2 YNNKEL (reference sequence). The CDR3 consists of 13 residues. CDR3 nucleotide sequence: TGTGCCAGCAGGGGACAGGGTCCGTACGAGCAGTACTTC. Protein: CASRGQGPYEQYF.

The chain carries TRBV6-5 and TRBJ1-2; D call uncertain. The V end lost 2 bases, the J end lost 4 bases, and 11 bases lay between the germline ends. Per the germline V gene, CDR1 is MNHEY and CDR2 is SVGAGI. This CDR3 has 14 residues. In DNA form, the CDR3 reads TGTGCCAGCAGTTACGGGGAAGACTTCTATGGCTACACCTTC. It codes for CASSYGEDFYGYTF.

V is TRBV15 and J is TRBJ1-6; D is uncertain. Germline CDR1 LNHNV, CDR2 YYDKDF (reference sequence). Trimming stripped 0 bases from V and 12 bases from J, with 6 bases between. The length of the CDR3 is 12 residues. CDR3 bases: TGTGCCACCAGCAGAGATTCCCTACCCCTCCACTTT. This sequence encodes CATSRDSLPLHF.

The chain uses TRBV5-1 and TRBJ1-2; the D gene is possibly TRBD1 (5 bases). Trimming cost V 5 bases and J 4 bases, with 15 bases left between them. CDR1 and CDR2 (germline): SGHRS, YFSETQ. The CDR3 runs to 14 residues. CDR3 amino acids: CASSTGGSVYGYTF. CDR3 coding DNA: TGCGCCAGCAGTACAGGAGGGTCGGTCTATGGCTACACCTTC.

This chain uses TRBV14 with TRBJ1-1; 10 bases fit TRBD1. CDR1 and CDR2 from the germline V gene are SGHDN and FVKESK. The CDR3 is 15 residues long. With V trimmed by 4 bases and J by 4 bases, 6 bases remained unmatched. CDR3 in amino acids: CASSLRTGGITEAFF. In DNA form, the CDR3 reads TGTGCCAGCAGCCTTCGGACAGGGGGAATCACTGAAGCTTTCTTT.

CDR3 bases: TGTGCCAGCAGCTTGACCCCTGCTGGACAGGGAGTAGAGGGCTACACCTTC. Its translation is CASSLTPAGQGVEGYTF. The V and J genes are TRBV5-5 and TRBJ1-2, with TRBD1 identical over 8 bases. Germline CDR1 reads SGHKS; CDR2 reads YYEKEE (reference sequence). Trimming removed 1 base from V and 8 bases from J; junction bases left unmatched: 16. This CDR3 has 17 residues.

The rearrangement links TRBV6-1 to TRBJ1-2; D unclear. This CDR3 comprises 15 residues. The V end lost 1 base, the J end lost 7 bases, and 16 bases lay between the germline ends. Germline loops: CDR1 MNHNS, CDR2 SASEGT. The CDR3 DNA follows: TGTGCCAGCAGTGAAGGGAAGGAACGGCATTTTGGCTACACCTTC. This encodes CASSEGKERHFGYTF.

The chain recombines TRBV7-9 with TRBJ2-2; no definite D call. CDR1 is SEHNR, CDR2 FQNEAQ, per germline (reference sequence). Trimming removed 5 bases at V and 1 base at J, with 17 bases between. The CDR3 loop spans 17 amino acids. CDR3 sequence reads: CASSPTRGTQNTGELFF. Here the CDR3 DNA reads TGTGCCAGCAGCCCAACCCGAGGCACTCAGAACACCGGGGAGCTGTTTTTT. Variable domain in full (rest from reference TRBV7-9 and TRBJ2-2): DTGVSQNPRHKITKRGQNVTFRCDPISEHNRLYWYRQTLGQGPEFLTYFQNEAQLEKSRLLSDRFSAERPKGSFSTLEIQRTEQGDSAMYLCASSPTRGTQNTGELFFGEGSRLTVL.